This T cell receptor (beta chain) was identified during a study of T-cell reconstitution after alpha-beta-depleted transplantation in children. The CDR3 covers 14 residues. The V and J ends lost 4 bases and 0 bases respectively, with 10 bases between them. Germline V gene data show CDR1 as DFQATT and CDR2 as SNEGSKA (reference sequence). This clonotype occurred a few times. Preparation of the TCRbeta library was carried out with unique molecular identifiers. MiXCR, run by TCRdb on the PCR reads, gives a single entry per CDR3 protein. The sample records about 540,000 distinct CDR3 sequences, about a sixth being singletons.

The chain is built from TRBV20-1 and TRBJ2-1; no clear D. The origin of this receptor is a human donor who donated a stem cell graft to a child with acute lymphoblastic leukemia. The material was PBMCs from the stem cell graft donor, obtained from the stem cell graft. Here the CDR3 reads CSAIGSSSYNEQFF. CDR3 nucleotide sequence: TGCAGTGCTATCGGGTCTAGCTCCTACAATGAGCAGTTCTTC.